This T cell receptor beta chain came from a study of beta chain features in type 1 diabetes. Across the whole study: All samples together contributed 90 million to 130 million sorted cells for examination. The study, taken as a whole, reports: The naive, central memory and Treg TCRB repertoires looked more alike in patients than they did in healthy donors. Any role of HLA type in TCRB rearrangement remained unresolved here. PCR may have favored shorter templates equally in patients and controls. Among patients with Type 1 diabetes, TCRB CDR3s were moderately but significantly shorter in every one of the four CD4+ subsets.

The V gene's germline CDR1 is SGHAT and CDR2 FQNNGV. The CDR3 runs 18 residues. V trimming: 5 bases; J trimming: 2 bases; junction bases outside the gene matches: 17. The authors reverse transcribed all of the isolated RNA, so sequencing captured expressed TCRB transcripts. Sequencing was performed with immunoSEQ multiplex PCR; in TCRdb, only in-frame clones are kept and a portion is missing. Among 95,000 to 110,000 clones listed, 25% to 30% were seen once. Points on this clone: Its specificity is not known.

Sample: central memory CD4+ T cells from blood. This clonotype was sampled from a woman between 18 and 29 years old with type 1 diabetes. The chain has TRBV11-2 and TRBJ2-5; 7 positions match TRBD1. The CDR3: CASSPRDSLNQPQETQYF. The CDR3 region has the DNA TGTGCCAGCAGCCCCCGGGACAGCCTCAACCAGCCACAAGAGACCCAGTACTTC.